These 15 T cell receptor beta chains came from one sample sequenced in a study of shared clonotypes between healthy human individuals. Here immunoSEQ multiplex PCR was the method, and the copy in TCRdb shows in-frame clones only, minus some. The profile shows more than 600,000 clones, 90% to 95% of them singletons. As defined, naive CD8 cells were CD45RO-negative and positively selected for CCR7, with terminally differentiated effector memory CD45RA+ cells excluded. Specimen: naive CD8+ T cells sorted from blood. The receptors shown here come from a man aged 30-40 years in good health.

The chain employs TRBV2 and TRBJ2-1; 8 bases agree with TRBD1. The ends lost 5 bases at V and 4 bases at J; junction bases unmatched: 10. This CDR3 is 16 amino acids long. CDR1 and CDR2 from the germline V gene are SNHLY and FYNNEI. The CDR3, as DNA: TGTGCCAGCAGTATCAGTCTGGGGACAGGATACAATGAGCAGTTCTTC. The encoded protein is CASSISLGTGYNEQFF.

This clone was counted only a few times. The rearrangement joins TRBV13 to TRBJ2-7; D perhaps matches TRBD2 (6 bases). The CDR3 totals 13 residues. The ends were cut back, 5 bases at V and 6 bases at J, with 14 bases in the middle. CDR1 PRHDT and CDR2 FYEKMQ come from the germline V gene (reference sequence). Written as DNA, the CDR3 is TGTGCCAGCAGCATCACGGGAGTTGGCGAGCAGTACTTC. Its translation is CASSITGVGEQYF. The entire variable domain, with the rest obtained from reference TRBV13 and TRBJ2-7, is as follows: AAGVIQSPRHLIKEKRETATLKCYPIPRHDTVYWYQQGPGQDPQFLISFYEKMQSDKGSIPDRFSAQQFSDYHSELNMSSLELGDSALYFCASSITGVGEQYFGPGTRLTVT.

The chain employs TRBV11-2 and TRBJ2-7; maybe TRBD2 (5 bases). V shed 3 bases and J shed 5 bases, with 17 bases lying between them. CDR3 length: 15 residues. The germline V gene encodes CDR1 SGHAT and CDR2 FQNNGV. In DNA, the CDR3 is TGTGCCAGCAGCTTCGGACTGACCCTCAGCGACGAGCAGTACTTC. Translated: CASSFGLTLSDEQYF.

The J gene is TRBJ2-3, the V gene TRBV10-3; 8 bases align to TRBD2. The CDR3 has 15 amino acids. Germline V CDR1 and CDR2: ENHRY, SYGVKD. Trimming at V came to 10 bases and at J to 5 bases, leaving 14 bases not matched to a gene. The CDR3 region has the DNA TGTGCCACACTCCGGGGGGGAGGACAAATAGATACGCAGTATTTT. Its translation: CATLRGGGQIDTQYF.

CDR3 protein: CASSPLGTSPLGPYEQYF. DNA for the CDR3: TGTGCCAGCTCACCACTCGGGACTAGCCCCTTGGGTCCCTACGAGCAGTACTTC. The chain is built from TRBV18 and TRBJ2-7; TRBD2 matches 9 bases. The trim removed 1 base at V and 2 bases at J, leaving 12 bases unmatched. Germline V gene lookup returns CDR1 KGHSH and CDR2 LQKENI. This CDR3 spans 18 amino acids.

This CDR3 reads CASSPEASGLSLYEQYF. CDR3 DNA: TGCGCCAGCAGCCCGGAGGCTAGCGGACTTAGTTTATACGAGCAGTACTTC. This chain connects TRBV4-1 to TRBJ2-7, with 7 bases matching TRBD2. V dropped 4 bases and J dropped 4; count of bases not matched to a gene: 16. The CDR3 is 17 residues long. The germline V gene encodes CDR1 MGHRA and CDR2 YSYEKL.

This rearrangement joins TRBV9 to TRBJ1-2; D may be TRBD1 (6 bases). V was cut by 0 bases and J by 4 bases, with 13 bases left in between. The CDR3 loop spans 15 amino acids. The germline V gene has CDR1 SGDLS and CDR2 YYNGEE. CDR3 region: CASSVAGGGSYGYTF. The CDR3 coding sequence is TGTGCCAGCAGCGTAGCTGGAGGGGGAAGCTATGGCTACACCTTC.

This rearrangement joins TRBV4-3 to TRBJ2-3; D not resolved. V lost 0 bases, J lost 11 bases, and 6 bases lay in between. From germline, CDR1 is LGHNA and CDR2 YSLEER. CDR3 length: 11 amino acids. For the CDR3, the DNA is TGCGCCAGCAGCCAAGACGGGCAGCAGTATTTT. Protein: CASSQDGQQYF.

The chain is built from TRBV9 and TRBJ2-1, with D unclear. CDR3 length: 11 amino acids. V was cut by 7 bases and J by 5 bases, with 7 bases left in between. CDR1 is SGDLS and CDR2 is YYNGEE in the germline V gene. The CDR3 sequence is CASGGDNEQFF. The CDR3 DNA follows: TGTGCCAGCGGCGGAGACAATGAGCAGTTCTTC.

J is TRBJ2-1 and V is TRBV27, with a tentative D call TRBD1 (6 bases). The CDR3 spans 14 residues. V lost 1 base, J lost 10 bases, and 14 bases lay in between. Germline V gene lookup returns CDR1 MNHEY and CDR2 SMNVEV (reference sequence). This chain's CDR3 is CASSLLGAVVEQFF. CDR3 DNA: TGTGCCAGCAGTTTATTGGGGGCGGTGGTGGAGCAGTTCTTC.

CDR3 DNA: TGTGCCAGCAGCTTTGGGACAGGGGAAACCTACGAGCAGTACTTC. Protein product: CASSFGTGETYEQYF. The V and J genes are TRBV7-6 and TRBJ2-7, with 10 nucleotides matching TRBD1. This CDR3 spans 15 amino acids. Germline assignment: CDR1 SGHVS and CDR2 FNYEAQ. V shed 3 bases and J 2 bases; nucleotides not matched to a gene: 4.

Only one count was recorded for this clone. The chain combines TRBV11-2 with TRBJ1-1; tentatively, D is TRBD1 (6 bases). Deletions cut 6 bases from V and 5 bases from J, with 13 bases between. Germline V lookup: CDR1 SGHAT, CDR2 FQNNGV. The CDR3 has 13 residues. CDR3 amino acids: CASRFRGGTEAFF. DNA of the CDR3: TGTGCCAGCAGGTTCAGGGGAGGGACTGAAGCTTTCTTT. The full variable domain, with the rest looked up from reference TRBV11-2 and TRBJ1-1, is EAGVAQSPRYKIIEKRQSVAFWCNPISGHATLYWYQQILGQGPKLLIQFQNNGVVDDSQLPKDRFSAERLKGVDSTLKIQPAKLEDSAVYLCASRFRGGTEAFFGQGTRLTVV.

This chain connects TRBV6-1 to TRBJ2-1; 12 bases line up with TRBD2. Germline values: CDR1 MNHNS, CDR2 SASEGT. This CDR3 contains 17 residues. V was clipped by 3 bases and J by 1 base; unmatched bases: 4. The CDR3 reads CASSEASGRGSYNEQFF. For the CDR3, the DNA is TGTGCCAGCAGTGAGGCTAGCGGGAGGGGTTCCTACAATGAGCAGTTCTTC.

The V gene is TRBV6-6, the J gene TRBJ2-5; TRBD1 or TRBD2 may be the D gene (5 bases each). V was pared by 8 bases and J by 4 bases, with 5 bases between. This CDR3 contains 10 residues. CDR1 and CDR2 from the germline V gene are MNHNY and SVGAGI (reference sequence). The CDR3 DNA sequence: TGTGCCAGCGGGGGAGAGACCCAGTACTTC. It translates to CASGGETQYF.

The J gene is TRBJ2-1, the V gene TRBV11-2, with 8 bases matching TRBD2. The CDR3 has 16 residues. Germline loops: CDR1 SGHAT, CDR2 FQNNGV. Losses at the gene ends were 5 bases for V and 4 bases for J; bases not matched to a gene: 10. As DNA, the CDR3 is TGTGCCAGCAGCCCCAGCGTTAGCGGGGTGTACAATGAGCAGTTCTTC. Its translation is CASSPSVSGVYNEQFF.